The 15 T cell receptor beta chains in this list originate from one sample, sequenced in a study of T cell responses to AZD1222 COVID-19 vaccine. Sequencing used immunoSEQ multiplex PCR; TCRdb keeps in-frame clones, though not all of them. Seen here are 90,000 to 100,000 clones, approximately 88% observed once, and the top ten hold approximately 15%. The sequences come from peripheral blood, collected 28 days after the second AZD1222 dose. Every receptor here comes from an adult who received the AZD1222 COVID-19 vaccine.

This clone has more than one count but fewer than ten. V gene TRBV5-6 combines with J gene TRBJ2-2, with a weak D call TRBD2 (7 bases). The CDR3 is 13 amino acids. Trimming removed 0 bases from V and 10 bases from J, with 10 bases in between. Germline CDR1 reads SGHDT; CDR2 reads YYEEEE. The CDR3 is CASSLAGGLELFF. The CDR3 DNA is TGTGCCAGCAGCTTGGCCGGGGGGCTGGAGCTGTTTTTT.

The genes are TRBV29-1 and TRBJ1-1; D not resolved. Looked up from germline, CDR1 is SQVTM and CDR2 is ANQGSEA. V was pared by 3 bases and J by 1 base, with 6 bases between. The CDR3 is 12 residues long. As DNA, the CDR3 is TGCAGCGTTGAGATTGCGAACACTGAAGCTTTCTTT. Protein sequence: CSVEIANTEAFF.

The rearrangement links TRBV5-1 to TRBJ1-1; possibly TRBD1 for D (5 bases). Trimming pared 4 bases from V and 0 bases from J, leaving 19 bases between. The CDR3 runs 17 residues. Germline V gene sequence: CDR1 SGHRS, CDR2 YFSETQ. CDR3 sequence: CASSPKGTASLNTEAFF. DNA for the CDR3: TGCGCCAGCAGCCCAAAGGGGACGGCTAGTTTGAACACTGAAGCTTTCTTT.

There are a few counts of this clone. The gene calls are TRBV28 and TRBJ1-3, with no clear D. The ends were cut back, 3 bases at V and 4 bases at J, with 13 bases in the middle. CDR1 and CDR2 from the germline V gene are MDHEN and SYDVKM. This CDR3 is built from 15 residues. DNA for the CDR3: TGTGCCAGCAGTTTCGGTCCCCGCGGAGGAAACACCATATATTTT. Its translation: CASSFGPRGGNTIYF.

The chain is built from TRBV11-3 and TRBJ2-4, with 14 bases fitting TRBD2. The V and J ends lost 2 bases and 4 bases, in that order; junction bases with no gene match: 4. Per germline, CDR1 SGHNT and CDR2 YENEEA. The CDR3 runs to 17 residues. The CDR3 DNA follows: TGTGCCAGCAGCTTAATGGGGACTAGCGGGAGTAAAAACATTCAGTACTTC. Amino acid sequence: CASSLMGTSGSKNIQYF.

The CDR3 reads CASSLLFLLGDPEAFF. The CDR3 nucleotides read TGTGCCAGTAGTCTACTGTTTTTACTCGGGGACCCTGAAGCTTTCTTT. The chain uses TRBV19 and TRBJ1-1; D is perhaps TRBD1 (5 bases). The CDR3 sequence is 16 residues long. Per germline, CDR1 LNHDA and CDR2 SQIVND (reference sequence). Trimming took 5 bases from V and 6 from J, leaving 22 bases between them.

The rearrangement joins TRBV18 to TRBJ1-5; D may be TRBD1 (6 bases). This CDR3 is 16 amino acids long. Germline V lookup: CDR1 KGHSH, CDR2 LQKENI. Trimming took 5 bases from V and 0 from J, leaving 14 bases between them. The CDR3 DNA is TGTGCCAGCTCAGCATACAGGGAATATAGCAATCAGCCCCAGCATTTT. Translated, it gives CASSAYREYSNQPQHF.

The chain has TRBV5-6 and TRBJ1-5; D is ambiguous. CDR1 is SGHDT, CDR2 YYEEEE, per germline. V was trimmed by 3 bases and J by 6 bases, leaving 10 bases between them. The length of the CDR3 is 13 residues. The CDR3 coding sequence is TGTGCCAGCAGCTCGACCGCCGGTCAGCCCCAGCATTTT. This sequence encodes CASSSTAGQPQHF.

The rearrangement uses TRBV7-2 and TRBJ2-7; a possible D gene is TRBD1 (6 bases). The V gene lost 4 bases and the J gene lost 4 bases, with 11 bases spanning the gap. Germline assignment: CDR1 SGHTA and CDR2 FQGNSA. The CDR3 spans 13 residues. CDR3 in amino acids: CASSSVQGYEQYF. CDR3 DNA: TGTGCCAGCAGCTCTGTACAGGGTTACGAGCAGTACTTC.

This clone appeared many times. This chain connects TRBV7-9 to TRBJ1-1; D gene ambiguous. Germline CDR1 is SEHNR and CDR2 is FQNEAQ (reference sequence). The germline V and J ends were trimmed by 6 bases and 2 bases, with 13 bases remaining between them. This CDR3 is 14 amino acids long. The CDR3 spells CASSPPTFNTEAFF. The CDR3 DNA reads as TGTGCCAGCAGTCCACCGACTTTTAACACTGAAGCTTTCTTT.

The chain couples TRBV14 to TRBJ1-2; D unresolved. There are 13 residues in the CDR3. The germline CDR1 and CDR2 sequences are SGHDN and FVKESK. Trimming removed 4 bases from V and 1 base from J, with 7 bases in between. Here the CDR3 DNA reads TGTGCCAGCAGCCCAGGCCTTAACTATGGCTACACCTTC. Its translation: CASSPGLNYGYTF. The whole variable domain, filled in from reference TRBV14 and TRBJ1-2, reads EAGVTQFPSHSVIEKGQTVTLRCDPISGHDNLYWYRRVMGKEIKFLLHFVKESKQDESGMPNNRFLAERTGGTYSTLKVQPAELEDSGVYFCASSPGLNYGYTFGSGTRLTVV.

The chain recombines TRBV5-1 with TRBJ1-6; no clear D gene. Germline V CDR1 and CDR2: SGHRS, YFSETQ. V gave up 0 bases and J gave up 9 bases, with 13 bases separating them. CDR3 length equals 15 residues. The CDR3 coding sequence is TGCGCCAGCAGCTTGGAGACGGGGTTCACTTCACCCCTCCACTTT. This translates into CASSLETGFTSPLHF.

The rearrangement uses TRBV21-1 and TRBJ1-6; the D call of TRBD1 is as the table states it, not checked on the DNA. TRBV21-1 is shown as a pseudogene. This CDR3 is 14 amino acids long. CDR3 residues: CASASAARNSPLHF. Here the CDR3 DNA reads TGTGCCAGCGCCTCGGCCGCCAGGAATTCACCCCTCCACTTT.

The CDR3, as DNA: TGTGCCAGCAGCGGGGACAGGGGAGGCGCAGAGACCCAGTACTTC. Its protein is CASSGDRGGAETQYF. The chain carries TRBV2 and TRBJ2-5; 10 bases map to TRBD1. Germline values: CDR1 SNHLY, CDR2 FYNNEI. This CDR3 spans 15 amino acids. V lost 6 bases and J lost 4; bases outside the gene matches: 8.

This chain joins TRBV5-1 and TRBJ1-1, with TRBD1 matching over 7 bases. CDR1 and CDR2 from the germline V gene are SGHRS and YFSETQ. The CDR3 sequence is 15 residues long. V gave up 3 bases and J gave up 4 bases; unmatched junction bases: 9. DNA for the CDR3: TGCGCCAGCAGCTCGGAACTGACAGGGTTCACTGAAGCTTTCTTT. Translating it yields CASSSELTGFTEAFF.